Listed here is a single T cell receptor (beta chain). Its antigen is not identified. RNA transcripts provided the source from which TCR beta CDR3 regions were amplified. First-round RT-PCR with HTBI primers amplified the TCR CDR3 region. TCRdb analysed the multiplex PCR reads with MiXCR anew, one entry per CDR3 protein. The table records hundreds of thousands of distinct CDR3 sequences, 45% of them present only once. The sample belongs to a study of T cells in Graves' hyperthyroidism and ophthalmopathy. V lost 7 bases, J lost 4 bases, and 13 bases lay in between. This CDR3 has 13 amino acids. Germline CDR1 is LNHDA and CDR2 is SQIVND (reference sequence). Overall study findings and caveats: Appearing also in blood were most of the thyroid clonotypes expanded above 0.001.

This TCR came from an adult man with Graves' disease, either hyperthyroidism or ophthalmopathy (not recorded which). The sequenced sample consisted of peripheral blood or thyroid tissue (not recorded which). The chain couples TRBV19 to TRBJ1-1, with D possibly being TRBD1 (6 bases). CDR3 DNA: TGTGCCAGTAAACGGGGGGGCCGCACTGAAGCTTTCTTT. It yields the protein CASKRGGRTEAFF.